This T cell receptor beta chain derives from a study of T cell responses to AZD1222 COVID-19 vaccine. Study-level points and caveats: Just five or six AZD1222 recipients were seropositive at baseline. Donors were mostly white British, more females; clonal diversity possibly underestimated. The repertoires were collected only after the peak T cell response. The study reported that nearly half of spike-specific TCRs target unmutated variant regions.

Assay: immunoSEQ multiplex PCR; the TCRdb copy retains only in-frame clones and omits some. The sample lists some 120,000 clones, roughly nine tenths occurring once. For this clone: Its antigen is unidentified.

The source is an adult in good health. The sequences come from peripheral blood, collected on day 0 of AZD1222 vaccination.

The CDR3 reads CASSQDKYYGYTF. The CDR3 coding sequence is TGTGCCAGTAGTCAAGACAAATACTATGGCTACACCTTC. The rearrangement uses TRBV19 and TRBJ1-2, with D unresolved. Germline CDR1 is LNHDA and CDR2 is SQIVND (reference sequence). This CDR3 spans 13 amino acids. The V end lost 5 bases, the J end lost 3 bases, and 10 bases lay between the germline ends.